These T cell receptor beta chains were read from a single sample in a study of Ad26.COV2.S vaccination and SARS-CoV-2 variants. Libraries were prepared by immunoSEQ multiplex PCR; TCRdb keeps only in-frame clonotypes and omits some of them. The sample holds about 400,000 clones, approximately 91% seen once. The material was peripheral blood, obtained in a trial of Ad26.COV2.S vaccine versus placebo. The receptors shown here come from a person between 18 and 60 years old who received the Ad26.COV2.S COVID-19 vaccine or a placebo. Both conserved end residues are part of each CDR3. D genes are given only for firm matches. For some rows the clone size is stated as once, few or many, or as a class when expanded; others skip it.

TRBV3-1/TRBV3-2	TRBJ1-3	-	TRBD1	TGTGCCAGCAGCCAAGATCACACAGGGGCTGGAAACACCATATATTTT	CASSQDHTGAGNTIYF
TRBV5-6	TRBJ2-3	-	TRBD1	TGTGCCAGCAGTTTCTACATCGGGACAGGGGAAACAGATACGCAGTATTTT	CASSFYIGTGETDTQYF
TRBV11-1	TRBJ1-2	-	-	TGTGCCAGCAGTCCTGACCCCGGTAACTATGGCTACACCTTC	CASSPDPGNYGYTF
TRBV4-1	TRBJ2-7	-	-	TGCGCCAGCAGCCGGAGCGCGGTACTAGGCCTCTACGAGCAGTACTTC	CASSRSAVLGLYEQYF
TRBV19	TRBJ1-1	once	-	TGTGCCAGTAGTATAGACACGGCCACTGAAGCTTTCTTT	CASSIDTATEAFF
TRBV25-1	TRBJ1-1	-	TRBD1	TGTGCCAGCAGTGACGGACAGGGCTTGGGAGCTTTCTTT	CASSDGQGLGAFF
TRBV24-1	TRBJ2-1	-	-	TGTGCCACCAGTGAGACGGGAGACCGGGACGAAGGCAAGCAGTTCTTC	CATSETGDRDEGKQFF
TRBV5-1	TRBJ2-7	-	TRBD2	TGCGCCAGCAGCTTGGCGATAGCGGGAGTGGGAGAGCAGTACTTC	CASSLAIAGVGEQYF
TRBV6-2/TRBV6-3	TRBJ2-1	-	TRBD2	TGTGCCAGCAGTTTTTTACGTGGGACTAGCGGTAGTGAGCAGTTCTTC	CASSFLRGTSGSEQFF
TRBV28	TRBJ1-2	-	-	TGTGCCAGCGAGGGCCCCTATGGCTACACCTTC	CASEGPYGYTF
TRBV27	TRBJ2-7	-	-	TGTGCCAGCAGTTTAAAGGGCTCCTACGAGCAGTACTTC	CASSLKGSYEQYF
TRBV27	TRBJ1-6	-	TRBD1	TGTGCCAGCAGTTCGAGACAGGGGGATAATTCACCCCTCCACTTT	CASSSRQGDNSPLHF
TRBV10-2	TRBJ2-7	-	-	TGCGCCAGCAGTGACCCTAAGGGAGACTACGAGCAGTACTTC	CASSDPKGDYEQYF
TRBV6-5	TRBJ2-3	few	TRBD2	TGTGCCAGCAAGTTACTAGCGGGAGGTACAGATACGCAGTATTTT	CASKLLAGGTDTQYF
TRBV28	TRBJ1-1	-	-	TGTGCCAGCAGTTTCAATACCTACGCAGGTGAAGCTTTCTTT	CASSFNTYAGEAFF
TRBV7-9	TRBJ2-5	-	-	TGTGCCAGCAGCCCTTTAGGGGTGGCGGAGGAGACCCAGTACTTC	CASSPLGVAEETQYF
TRBV9	TRBJ1-6	once	-	TGTGCCAGCAGCGTCGGGGCAGCTAATTCACCCCTCCACTTT	CASSVGAANSPLHF
TRBV27	TRBJ1-1	-	-	TGTGCCAGCAGTTCTGGCCGAGGGGGGATGAACACTGAAGCTTTCTTT	CASSSGRGGMNTEAFF
TRBV5-1	TRBJ2-1	-	TRBD2	TGCGCCAGCACCGGGACTAGCGGGAGGGAAGGGGTACGGAATGAGCAGTTCTTC	CASTGTSGREGVRNEQFF
TRBV7-6	TRBJ1-2	-	-	TGTGCCAGCAGCCCCTCCGGGAGTCTCGTCGAGGGCTACACCTTC	CASSPSGSLVEGYTF
TRBV2	TRBJ1-2	-	TRBD1	TGTGCCAGCAGTCGCGACAGGGGGGACTATGGCTACACCTTC	CASSRDRGDYGYTF
TRBV9	TRBJ2-3	once	-	TGTGCCAGCAGCGCCTCAGGGGGGACCAGCACAGATACGCAGTATTTT	CASSASGGTSTDTQYF
TRBV11-2	TRBJ2-5	-	-	TGTGCCAGCAGCTTAGGGGTAGGCCAGCTTTCCCAAGAGACCCAGTACTTC	CASSLGVGQLSQETQYF
TRBV5-1	TRBJ2-2	once	TRBD1	TGCGCCAGCAGCTTGGAAGCAGGGGGCACCGGGGAGCTGTTTTTT	CASSLEAGGTGELFF
TRBV19	TRBJ1-5	-	-	TGTGCCAGTAGTAGGGGGGGACCTATACATCAGCCCCAGCATTTT	CASSRGGPIHQPQHF
TRBV19	TRBJ1-2	once	-	TGTGCCAGTAGTATGGATATAGGGGGCTATGGCTACACCTTC	CASSMDIGGYGYTF
TRBV5-1	TRBJ2-3	-	TRBD2	TGCGCCAGCAGCTTGGCGGGAGCGGGAGGTTCAGATACGCAGTATTTT	CASSLAGAGGSDTQYF
TRBV11-1	TRBJ1-1	-	TRBD1	TGTGCCAGCAGCCCTTGGACAGGGTCGAACACTGAAGCTTTCTTT	CASSPWTGSNTEAFF
TRBV28	TRBJ2-1	-	TRBD2	TGTGCCAGCAGTTTCGCTGGGACTACCAACAATGAGCAGTTCTTC	CASSFAGTTNNEQFF
TRBV7-3	TRBJ2-3	-	-	TGTGCCAGCAGCAACGACCGGGACTTATCCCCGGGCACAGATACGCAGTATTTT	CASSNDRDLSPGTDTQYF
TRBV18	TRBJ1-5	-	TRBD1	TGTGCCAGCTCACCCGGCACAGGGGCTAATCAGCCCCAGCATTTT	CASSPGTGANQPQHF
TRBV7-7	TRBJ2-3	-	-	TGTGCCAGCAGCGCCGCGACGGAAACCACCGTGTATTTT	CASSAATETTVYF
TRBV5-1	TRBJ2-7	-	-	TGCGCCAGCAGCTTGGCGCAAACTCGAGGCTCCTACGAGCAGTACTTC	CASSLAQTRGSYEQYF
TRBV7-8	TRBJ2-7	-	TRBD1	TGTGCCAGCAGCCGAGTTAGATCCGGGACAGGCCGGTTTTGGTACTCCTACGAGCAGTACTTC	CASSRVRSGTGRFWYSYEQYF
TRBV30	TRBJ2-7	-	-	TGTGCCTGGAGCGCCTCCCCGTCGACAGGAGGCTACGAGCAGTACTTC	CAWSASPSTGGYEQYF
TRBV29-1	TRBJ1-2	-	TRBD1	TGCAGCGTTGAAGCGACAGGGAGAAGGGATGGCTACACCTTC	CSVEATGRRDGYTF
TRBV7-3	TRBJ1-3	once	TRBD1	TGTGCCAGCAGCTTATCGAAAACAGGGGGCAGAGGAAACACCATATATTTT	CASSLSKTGGRGNTIYF
TRBV6-2/TRBV6-3	TRBJ1-4	-	-	TGTGCCAGCAGTTACGCAGGGGTTAATGAAAAACTGTTTTTT	CASSYAGVNEKLFF
TRBV5-4	TRBJ2-4	-	-	TGTGCCAGCAGCTTGGACCGAGACATTCAGTACTTC	CASSLDRDIQYF
TRBV28	TRBJ1-5	few	TRBD1	TGTGCCAGCAGTTCTCTAGGACAGGGGGCCCCCTTGGCGGGCCAGCCCCAGCATTTT	CASSSLGQGAPLAGQPQHF